Below are 15 T cell receptor beta chains sequenced from a single sample in a study of cytomegalovirus exposure and HLA in healthy donors. The primer mix had 60 Vbeta and 13 Jbeta primers. TCRdb's copy holds only in-frame clones and misses some; the assay was immunoSEQ multiplex PCR. The sample consists of about 270,000 clones, roughly two thirds of them appearing once. The sample consisted of PBMCs. All receptors come from a female donor in good health and CMV-seronegative.

The genes are TRBV7-2 and TRBJ2-3; 8 nucleotides agree with TRBD1. Per the germline V gene, CDR1 is SGHTA and CDR2 is FQGNSA. CDR3 size: 16 residues. V trimming: 2 bases; J trimming: 7 bases; junction bases outside the gene matches: 11. This CDR3 reads CASSLQGAQSLNTQYF. The CDR3, as DNA: TGTGCCAGCAGCTTACAGGGGGCGCAGTCTTTGAATACGCAGTATTTT.

The chain combines TRBV11-3 with TRBJ2-3, with D maybe TRBD2 (6 bases). The CDR3 sequence is 14 residues long. Per the germline V gene, CDR1 is SGHNT and CDR2 is YENEEA. V was shortened by 5 bases and J by 7 bases, with 16 bases between the two germline ends. CDR3 bases: TGTGCCAGCAGCCCGGAGGGCCAGGGACATACGCAGTATTTT. It specifies CASSPEGQGHTQYF.

This clone has a single count. This chain links TRBV7-9 with TRBJ1-2, with TRBD1 matching over 7 bases. With 2 bases clipped from V and 7 bases from J, the junction kept 10 bases outside the gene matches. Germline CDR1 and CDR2: SEHNR and FQNEAQ (reference sequence). The CDR3 totals 15 residues. CDR3 coding DNA: TGTGCCAGCAGCTTACAGTCCCCCGGGACAGTTGGCTACACCTTC. Protein: CASSLQSPGTVGYTF.

This chain joins TRBV9 and TRBJ2-7; D might be TRBD2 (7 bases). The V end lost 0 bases, the J end lost 1 base, and 20 bases lay between the germline ends. The length of the CDR3 is 18 residues. From germline, CDR1 is SGDLS and CDR2 YYNGEE. CDR3 region: CASSVEDGGGSLSYEQYF. The CDR3, as DNA: TGTGCCAGCAGCGTAGAGGACGGGGGCGGGAGTTTATCCTACGAGCAGTACTTC.

This clone was observed a handful of times. J is TRBJ1-2 and V is TRBV6-6; D is undetermined. The CDR3 consists of 10 residues. Trimming removed 6 bases from V and 13 bases from J, with 12 bases in between. CDR1 MNHNY and CDR2 SVGAGI come from the germline V gene (reference sequence). Written as DNA, the CDR3 is TGTGCCAGCAGAAGCGATTATGTCACCTTC. Translated, it gives CASRSDYVTF.

Remarks on this clone: The same CDR3 also results from other DNA sequences found in this sample. The CDR3 protein is CASSLETGGTEAFF. DNA for the CDR3: TGTGCCAGCAGCTTGGAAACGGGAGGCACTGAAGCTTTCTTT. The rearrangement joins TRBV5-4 to TRBJ1-1; no reliable D call. The CDR3 spans 14 residues. V gave up 0 bases and J gave up 4 bases, with 10 bases separating them. Germline V gene sequence: CDR1 SGHNT, CDR2 YYREEE (reference sequence).

The V gene is TRBV11-3, the J gene TRBJ2-5; 8 bases match TRBD1. The CDR3 totals 13 residues. The germline V gene has CDR1 SGHNT and CDR2 YENEEA. Trimming at V came to 6 bases and at J to 4 bases, leaving 4 bases not matched to a gene. This CDR3 reads CASRDRARETQYF. DNA of the CDR3: TGTGCCAGCAGGGACAGGGCTAGAGAGACCCAGTACTTC.

The CDR3 DNA reads as TGTGCCAGCAGCTTGTTTCAGGGGATTAGGGAGACCCAGTACTTC. Translated: CASSLFQGIRETQYF. The chain couples TRBV5-6 to TRBJ2-5, with D perhaps matching TRBD1 (6 bases). CDR1 is SGHDT and CDR2 is YYEEEE in the germline V gene. V was pared by 1 base and J by 5 bases, with 15 bases between. The CDR3 sequence is 15 residues long.

This chain connects TRBV5-1 to TRBJ2-1; 7 bases fit TRBD2. Unmatched junction bases numbered 8, after V lost 0 bases and J lost 5 bases. CDR3 length equals 16 residues. The germline CDR1 and CDR2 sequences are SGHRS and YFSETQ. In nucleotides, the CDR3 is TGCGCCAGCAGCTTGGTGGCGTCTAGCGGACACAATGAGCAGTTCTTC. This gives the protein CASSLVASSGHNEQFF.

Worth noting for this clone: At the DNA level, this CDR3 is encoded by other sequences in the same sample as well. The J gene is TRBJ2-5, the V gene TRBV18, with D unresolved. The CDR3 runs to 12 residues. Germline V gives CDR1 KGHSH, CDR2 LQKENI. V dropped 3 bases and J dropped 1 base, with 3 bases sitting between them. For the CDR3, the DNA is TGTGCCAGCTCACCCCTCCAAGAGACCCAGTACTTC. Its translation: CASSPLQETQYF.

The chain is built from TRBV9 and TRBJ2-5, with 7 bases matching TRBD2. Germline loops: CDR1 SGDLS, CDR2 YYNGEE. This CDR3 has 14 residues. Trimming at V came to 0 bases and at J to 7 bases, leaving 6 bases not matched to a gene. The CDR3 coding sequence is TGTGCCAGCAGCGTAGGAGGTACGGGGGGGACCCAGTACTTC. This sequence encodes CASSVGGTGGTQYF.

This rearrangement joins TRBV25-1 to TRBJ2-1; D might be TRBD1 (6 bases). Germline V gene sequence: CDR1 MGHDK, CDR2 SYGVNS. This CDR3 region has 14 residues. V dropped 6 bases and J dropped 6 bases, with 15 bases sitting between them. CDR3 residues: CASSPDGQRNEQFF. The CDR3, as DNA: TGTGCCAGCAGCCCTGACGGACAGCGCAATGAGCAGTTCTTC.

The CDR3 here is CASSPTSGRYNEQFF. The CDR3 nucleotides are TGTGCCAGCAGTCCAACTAGCGGGAGGTACAATGAGCAGTTCTTC. The chain uses TRBV6-5 and TRBJ2-1, with 12 positions matching TRBD2. CDR1 is MNHEY, CDR2 SVGAGI, per germline. The CDR3 is 15 residues long. Germline trimming cut 5 bases from V and 4 bases from J; bases unmatched to any gene: 3.

V usage is TRBV29-1 and J usage is TRBJ1-1; D remains unclear. V lost 4 bases and J lost 1, with 4 bases in between. This CDR3 region has 11 residues. Germline CDR1 SQVTM, CDR2 ANQGSEA. The CDR3 reads CSVAKNTEAFF. The DNA of the CDR3 is TGCAGCGTTGCAAAGAACACTGAAGCTTTCTTT.

This sequence joins TRBV6-1 and TRBJ2-2; no definite D call. The germline V gene has CDR1 MNHNS and CDR2 SASEGT. Trimming pared 4 bases from V and 4 bases from J, leaving 7 bases between. The CDR3 totals 13 residues. The CDR3 sequence is CASSGSVTGELFF. CDR3 nucleotides: TGTGCCAGCAGTGGATCGGTCACCGGGGAGCTGTTTTTT.